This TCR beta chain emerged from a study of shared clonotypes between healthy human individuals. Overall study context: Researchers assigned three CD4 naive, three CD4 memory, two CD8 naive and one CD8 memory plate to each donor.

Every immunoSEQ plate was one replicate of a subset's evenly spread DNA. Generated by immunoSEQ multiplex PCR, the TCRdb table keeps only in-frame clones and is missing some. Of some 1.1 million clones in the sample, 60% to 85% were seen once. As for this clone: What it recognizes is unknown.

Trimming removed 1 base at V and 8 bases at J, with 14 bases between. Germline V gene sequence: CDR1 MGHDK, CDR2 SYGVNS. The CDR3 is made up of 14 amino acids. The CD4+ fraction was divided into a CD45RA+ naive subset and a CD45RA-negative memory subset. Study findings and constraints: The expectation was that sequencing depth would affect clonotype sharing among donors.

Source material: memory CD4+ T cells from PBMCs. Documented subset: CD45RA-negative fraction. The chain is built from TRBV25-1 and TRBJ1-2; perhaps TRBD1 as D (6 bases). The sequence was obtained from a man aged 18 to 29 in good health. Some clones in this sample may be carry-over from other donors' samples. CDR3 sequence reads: CASSEWGQNLGYTF. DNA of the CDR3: TGTGCCAGCAGTGAATGGGGGCAGAATCTCGGCTACACCTTC.